Listed below are T cell receptor beta chains from one sample, sequenced in a study of CD8 T cells in Susac syndrome. TCRdb processed the immunoSEQ multiplex PCR reads anew with MiXCR; each CDR3 protein has one entry. The data hold 230,000 or so distinct CDR3 sequences, with around 96% observed a single time. The sample consisted of CD4+ T cells from PBMCs. The receptors originated from a human donor with multiple sclerosis. The conserved cysteine and the conserved F or W are not part of the CDR3 here. Each record gives: J gene, V gene, CDR3 protein.

TRBJ2-7 TRBV28 ASRGLYEQY
TRBJ2-1 TRBV12-5 ASGSASLSSYNEQF
TRBJ2-3 TRBV2 ASSEALLELGKPDTQY
TRBJ2-5 TRBV20-1 SADPTGSYQETQY
TRBJ1-1 TRBV5-1 ASSPDRAAEAF
TRBJ2-7 TRBV28 ASNQGGISYEQY
TRBJ2-1 TRBV29-1 SVEGTSGSSDEQF
TRBJ2-5 TRBV30 AWTSRLQETQY
TRBJ2-6 TRBV29-1 SASTGSSGANVLT
TRBJ2-3 TRBV12-5 ASGIVGTAQY
TRBJ1-5 TRBV12-3/TRBV12-4 ASSRTGDGNQPQH
TRBJ2-1 TRBV30 AWRTGTRTYNEQF
TRBJ2-7 TRBV6-2/TRBV6-3 ASSHHYEQY
TRBJ2-1 TRBV20-1 SAKRPGTSRNEQF
TRBJ1-2 TRBV3-1 ASSLTGQTYGYT
TRBJ1-2 TRBV29-1 SVEVGKIYGYT
TRBJ2-3 TRBV2 ASMNGRGQGTQY
TRBJ2-6 TRBV30 AWAGTGGSGANVLT
TRBJ2-3 TRBV9 ASSVVSGSTDTQY
TRBJ2-1 TRBV27 ASSPKQGGEQF
TRBJ1-2 TRBV3-1 ASRPGGHYGYT
TRBJ1-5 TRBV9 ASSEGPDGQPQH
TRBJ2-3 TRBV20-1 SARGVREVADTQY
TRBJ1-5 TRBV2 ASSAAGVGNQPQH
TRBJ2-7 TRBV9 ASSPQGGSYEQY
TRBJ1-4 TRBV30 AWSVPVGQNEKLF
TRBJ2-5 TRBV6-2/TRBV6-3 ASRQSGTNQETQY
TRBJ1-3 TRBV19 ASSIGEISGNTIY
TRBJ2-3 TRBV30 AWRLAGATDTQY
TRBJ1-1 TRBV28 ASSLQDTNTEAF
TRBJ2-1 TRBV20-1 SARGVNEQF
TRBJ2-5 TRBV18 ASSPPSLYQETQY
TRBJ2-5 TRBV5-1 ASSLGLAGPQETQY
TRBJ2-5 TRBV29-1 SPEGPQALTSGEETQY
TRBJ1-6 TRBV7-2 ASSLTLSSPLH
TRBJ2-4 TRBV3-1 ASSRRGDKNIQY
TRBJ2-7 TRBV18 ASSPRQPYEQY
TRBJ2-7 TRBV6-1 ASSLPPGQGRTYEQY
TRBJ2-7 TRBV29-1 SVDRGASYEQY
TRBJ2-7 TRBV20-1 SATPSGRAYEQY
TRBJ2-7 TRBV30 AWSVLAGGPFYEQY
TRBJ2-1 TRBV3-1 ASSQDKRGGIDEQF
TRBJ2-7 TRBV12-3/TRBV12-4 ASRSRGGNYEQY
TRBJ2-1 TRBV7-8 ASSLRQGVSYNEQF
TRBJ1-1 TRBV20-1 SARSGDDTEAF
TRBJ2-3 TRBV11-2 ASSFLTGGVDTQY
TRBJ1-2 TRBV2 ASRKSGGGYT
TRBJ2-1 TRBV3-1 ASSQDPRLGEQF
TRBJ1-2 TRBV27 ASSTRRGLNYGYT
TRBJ2-5 TRBV2 ACSQGTQY
TRBJ2-2 TRBV2 ASSVFGELF
TRBJ1-2 TRBV29-1 SVGPMALEGHGYT
TRBJ2-1 TRBV4-1 ASSQVLAGFSYNEQF
TRBJ1-2 TRBV15 ATSITLGGYT